This T cell receptor beta chain was retrieved from a study of regulatory T cells in long-lasting Graves disease. Study in general: Duration of antithyroid drug therapy among newly diagnosed Graves' patients was under 3 months.

The CDR3 runs to 15 residues. The germline gives CDR1 SNHLY, CDR2 FYNNEI. Noted time point: newly diagnosed GD, antithyroid drugs for less than 3 months. PBMC RNA was the source of the TCR library. In its sample, this clonotype was seen a few times. One end of the junction fails to match germline, which may point to a read error. For TCR beta, libraries came from iRepertoire HTBI primers and Arm-PCR of CDR3 regions. MiXCR, applied by TCRdb to the multiplex PCR reads, yields one record per CDR3 protein. Of roughly 530,000 distinct CDR3 sequences in the sample, roughly 16% were seen once. These sequences were also reported in another study, on T cells in Graves' hyperthyroidism and ophthalmopathy. That publication notes: Exclusion of patients followed from uncontrolled infection, other autoimmune disease, pregnancy or lactation.

The input for sequencing was peripheral blood mononuclear cells (PBMCs), taken at new diagnosis, from a patient treated with antithyroid drugs. This chain joins TRBV2 and TRBJ2-3; 9 nucleotides line up with TRBD1. This receptor was taken from a woman aged 35-65 years with Graves disease. The DNA of the CDR3 is TGTGCCGGCAGTGTACAGGGGGCTACGGCAGATACGCAGTATTTT. Translation gives CAGSVQGATADTQYF.